The T cell receptor beta chain under discussion was sequenced for a study of beta chain features in type 1 diabetes. Study-level results: Across all four CD4+ subsets, people with type 1 diabetes showed modestly shorter TCRB CDR3s.

The CDR3 is made up of 14 amino acids. In germline, CDR1 is KGHSH, CDR2 LQKENI. Trimming cost V 0 bases and J 13 bases, with 17 bases left between them. Expressed TCRB transcripts were sequenced, since all the RNA that had been isolated was reverse transcribed. Sequenced by immunoSEQ multiplex PCR; TCRdb stores in-frame clones only, minus some. The table has hundreds of thousands of clones, about 14% seen once. This clone was counted only a few times. Its antigen is not identified. This chain joins TRBV18 and TRBJ2-3; D is perhaps TRBD1 or TRBD2 (5 bases each). Sequencing input: naive CD4+ T cells from blood. The TCR comes from a man in his late teens or twenties with type 1 diabetes. Here the CDR3 DNA reads TGTGCCAGCTCACCACCGGCGGAACAGGAGAGGGAGTATTTT. It yields the protein CASSPPAEQEREYF.